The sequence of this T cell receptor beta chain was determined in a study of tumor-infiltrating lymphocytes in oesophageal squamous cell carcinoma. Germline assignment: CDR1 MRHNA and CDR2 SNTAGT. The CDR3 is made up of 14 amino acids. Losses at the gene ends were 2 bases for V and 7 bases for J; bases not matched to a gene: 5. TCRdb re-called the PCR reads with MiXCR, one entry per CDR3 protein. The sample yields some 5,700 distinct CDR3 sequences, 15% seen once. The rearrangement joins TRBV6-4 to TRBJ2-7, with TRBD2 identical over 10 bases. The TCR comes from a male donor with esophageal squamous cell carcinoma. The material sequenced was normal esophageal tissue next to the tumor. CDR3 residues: CASSDLAGANEQYF. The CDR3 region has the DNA TGTGCCAGCAGTGACCTAGCGGGGGCCAATGAGCAGTACTTC.